A selection of T cell receptor beta chains follows, all from one sample in a study of T cell changes during pregnancy in multiple sclerosis. The repertoire was sequenced with immunoSEQ multiplex PCR; TCRdb's copy has only in-frame clones and lacks some. The sample carries around 71,000 clones, 92% recorded once. Specimen: peripheral blood, collected after pregnancy. The receptors here all came from a female donor with multiple sclerosis, enrolled in a pregnancy study. Each CDR3 is given with its conserved first and last residue. The D gene is left open where the match is weak. Not all rows give a size; the values are once, few, many and, for expanded clones, a class.

cdr3_nt: TGTGCCAGCAGCCAAGAACTAGCGGGAGGGGGGGATACGCAGTATTTT; cdr3_aa: CASSQELAGGGDTQYF; cdr3_length: 16; clone_size: -; d_call: TRBD2; j_call: TRBJ2-3; v_call: TRBV4-2
cdr3_nt: TGTGCCAGCAGTGTGACTAGCGGGAAATACGAGCAGTACTTC; cdr3_aa: CASSVTSGKYEQYF; cdr3_length: 14; clone_size: -; d_call: TRBD2; j_call: TRBJ2-7; v_call: TRBV6-1
cdr3_nt: TGTGCCAGCAGTGAGAGGGGGCGGAGAACCTTGAGGAATGAGCAGTTCTTC; cdr3_aa: CASSERGRRTLRNEQFF; cdr3_length: 17; clone_size: -; d_call: TRBD1; j_call: TRBJ2-1; v_call: TRBV6-1
cdr3_nt: TGTGCCAGCAGTTCGGCTAGCGGGGAATTCACAGATACGCAGTATTTT; cdr3_aa: CASSSASGEFTDTQYF; cdr3_length: 16; clone_size: -; d_call: TRBD2; j_call: TRBJ2-3; v_call: TRBV27
cdr3_nt: TGTGCCAGCAGAGGGACTAGCGGGACTACCTCGACCCAGTACTTC; cdr3_aa: CASRGTSGTTSTQYF; cdr3_length: 15; clone_size: -; d_call: TRBD2; j_call: TRBJ2-5; v_call: TRBV6-5
cdr3_nt: TGTGCCAGGGGCCCGGGGAGCGCCCAGATTTTT; cdr3_aa: CARGPGSAQIF; cdr3_length: 11; clone_size: -; d_call: -; j_call: TRBJ1-1; v_call: TRBV7-3
cdr3_nt: TGTGCCAGTAGTCCGACAGGGGACGGGACCTACGAGCAGTACTTC; cdr3_aa: CASSPTGDGTYEQYF; cdr3_length: 15; clone_size: -; d_call: TRBD1; j_call: TRBJ2-7; v_call: TRBV19
cdr3_nt: TGTGCCAGCAGTTTACAGGGCGGCAATCAGCCCCAGCATTTT; cdr3_aa: CASSLQGGNQPQHF; cdr3_length: 14; clone_size: few; d_call: -; j_call: TRBJ1-5; v_call: TRBV27
cdr3_nt: TGCGCCAGCAGCTTGGGACCGGGACTAGCGGGAGTGTCCTACAATGAGCAGTTCTTC; cdr3_aa: CASSLGPGLAGVSYNEQFF; cdr3_length: 19; clone_size: -; d_call: TRBD2; j_call: TRBJ2-1; v_call: TRBV5-1
cdr3_nt: TGCGCCAGCAGCCGACAGGGGGCGGGTCAGCCCCAGCATTTT; cdr3_aa: CASSRQGAGQPQHF; cdr3_length: 14; clone_size: -; d_call: TRBD1; j_call: TRBJ1-5; v_call: TRBV4-1
cdr3_nt: TGTGCCAGCAGCCTCAGGGGAGTGGAGACCCAGTACTTC; cdr3_aa: CASSLRGVETQYF; cdr3_length: 13; clone_size: -; d_call: -; j_call: TRBJ2-5; v_call: TRBV5-6
cdr3_nt: TGTGCCAGCAGTGAAGCGTCAGGCAGAACTGAAGCTTTCTTT; cdr3_aa: CASSEASGRTEAFF; cdr3_length: 14; clone_size: -; d_call: -; j_call: TRBJ1-1; v_call: TRBV6-1
cdr3_nt: TGTGCCATCGGGGGACTAGCGGGAGCGGGAGATACGCAGTATTTT; cdr3_aa: CAIGGLAGAGDTQYF; cdr3_length: 15; clone_size: once; d_call: TRBD2; j_call: TRBJ2-3; v_call: TRBV10-3